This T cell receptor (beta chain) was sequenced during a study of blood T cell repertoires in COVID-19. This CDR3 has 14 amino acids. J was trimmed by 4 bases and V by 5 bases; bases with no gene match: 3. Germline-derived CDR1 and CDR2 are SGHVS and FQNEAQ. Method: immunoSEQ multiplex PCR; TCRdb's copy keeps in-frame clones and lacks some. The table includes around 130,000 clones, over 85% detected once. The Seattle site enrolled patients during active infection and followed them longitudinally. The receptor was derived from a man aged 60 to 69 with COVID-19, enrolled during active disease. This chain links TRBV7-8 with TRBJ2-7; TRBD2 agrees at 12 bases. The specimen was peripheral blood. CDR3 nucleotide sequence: TGTGCCAGCAGCACCGGGACTAGCGGGTACGAGCAGTACTTC. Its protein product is CASSTGTSGYEQYF.